This T cell receptor beta chain is from a study of T cell changes during pregnancy in multiple sclerosis. Profiling relied on immunoSEQ multiplex PCR, and the TCRdb table lists in-frame clones only, not all of them. The sample lists over 30,000 clones; roughly nine tenths were seen once. Per the germline V gene, CDR1 is SEHNR and CDR2 is FQNEAQ (reference sequence). The CDR3 is 16 residues long. V was clipped by 5 bases and J by 0 bases, with 16 bases between them. Sequencing used CD4+ T cells from peripheral blood mononuclear cells, obtained in the third trimester of pregnancy. The TCR was taken from a female donor in good health, enrolled as a control in a pregnancy study. The V and J genes are TRBV7-9 and TRBJ1-1; tentatively, D is TRBD1 (5 bases). CDR3 loop: CASSIPFPDMNTEAFF. The CDR3 DNA follows: TGTGCCAGCAGCATACCCTTCCCGGACATGAACACTGAAGCTTTCTTT.